This T cell receptor beta chain was documented in a study of blood T cell repertoires in COVID-19. Across the study: Samples taken during acute and convalescent COVID-19 were collected in the United States, Italy and Spain.

Some clones are missing from TCRdb's copy, which holds only in-frame ones; the method was immunoSEQ multiplex PCR. This sample has roughly 200,000 clones, with about 85% found just once. This CDR3 region has 14 residues. The V and J ends lost 0 bases and 2 bases respectively, with 8 bases between them. Per the germline V gene, CDR1 is SGHKS and CDR2 is YYEKEE (reference sequence). The sequence came from a woman at least 80 years old with acute or convalescent COVID-19. Sequenced input: peripheral blood. The V gene is TRBV5-5, the J gene TRBJ1-2; D call uncertain. The CDR3 is CASSLDRWNYGYTF. Written as DNA, the CDR3 is TGTGCCAGCAGCTTGGACCGGTGGAACTATGGCTACACCTTC.